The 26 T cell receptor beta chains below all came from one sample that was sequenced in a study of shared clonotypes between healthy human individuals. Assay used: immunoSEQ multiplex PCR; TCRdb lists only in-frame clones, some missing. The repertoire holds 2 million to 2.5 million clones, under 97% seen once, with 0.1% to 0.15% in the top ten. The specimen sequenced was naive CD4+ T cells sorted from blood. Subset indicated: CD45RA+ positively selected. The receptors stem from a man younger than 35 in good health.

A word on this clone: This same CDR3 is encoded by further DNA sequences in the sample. CDR3 sequence: CASSLARDYGYTF. The CDR3 nucleotides are TGTGCCAGCAGTTTAGCTCGGGACTATGGCTACACCTTC. This chain connects TRBV27 to TRBJ1-2; D remains ambiguous. Germline V gene lookup returns CDR1 MNHEY and CDR2 SMNVEV (reference sequence). Between the trimmed V and J ends, which lost 2 bases and 3 bases, there was a span of 7 bases. CDR3 length equals 13 residues.

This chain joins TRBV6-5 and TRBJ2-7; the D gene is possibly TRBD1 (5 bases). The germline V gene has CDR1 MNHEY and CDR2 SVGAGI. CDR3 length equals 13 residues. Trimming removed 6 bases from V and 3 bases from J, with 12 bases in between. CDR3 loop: CASRLRQYYEQYF. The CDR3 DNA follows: TGTGCCAGCAGGCTGAGACAGTACTACGAGCAGTACTTC.

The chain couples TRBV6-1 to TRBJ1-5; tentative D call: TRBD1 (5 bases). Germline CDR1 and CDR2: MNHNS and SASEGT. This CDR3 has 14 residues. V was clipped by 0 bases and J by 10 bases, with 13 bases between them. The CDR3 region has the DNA TGTGCCAGCAGTGAAGCATTCAAAGGGGATCCCCAGCATTTT. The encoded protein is CASSEAFKGDPQHF.

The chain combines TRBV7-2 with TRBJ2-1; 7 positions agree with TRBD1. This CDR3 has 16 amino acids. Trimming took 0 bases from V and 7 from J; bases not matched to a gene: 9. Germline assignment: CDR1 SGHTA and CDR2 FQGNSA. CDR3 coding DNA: TGTGCCAGCAGCTTAGCCGACAGGGTTCGGAAAAATGAGCAGTTCTTC. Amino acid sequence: CASSLADRVRKNEQFF.

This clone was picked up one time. The CDR3 DNA sequence: TGTGCCAGCAGCGTAGGACTACCGAACACCGGGGAGCTGTTTTTT. The encoded protein is CASSVGLPNTGELFF. V usage is TRBV9 and J usage is TRBJ2-2, with D perhaps TRBD2 (5 bases). This CDR3 spans 15 amino acids. CDR1 is SGDLS, CDR2 YYNGEE, per germline. Trimming removed 0 bases from V and 0 bases from J, with 6 bases in between.

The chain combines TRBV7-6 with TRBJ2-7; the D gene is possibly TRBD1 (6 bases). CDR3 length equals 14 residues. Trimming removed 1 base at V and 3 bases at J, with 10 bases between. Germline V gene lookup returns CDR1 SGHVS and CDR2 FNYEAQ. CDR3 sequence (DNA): TGTGCCAGCAGCTTAGAGGGGACAAGCTACGAGCAGTACTTC. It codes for CASSLEGTSYEQYF.

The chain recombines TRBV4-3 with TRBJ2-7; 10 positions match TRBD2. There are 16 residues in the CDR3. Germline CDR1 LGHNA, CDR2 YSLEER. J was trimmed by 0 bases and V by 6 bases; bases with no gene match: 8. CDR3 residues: CASRPTGTSASYEQYF. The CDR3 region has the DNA TGCGCCAGCAGGCCTACCGGGACTAGCGCCTCCTACGAGCAGTACTTC.

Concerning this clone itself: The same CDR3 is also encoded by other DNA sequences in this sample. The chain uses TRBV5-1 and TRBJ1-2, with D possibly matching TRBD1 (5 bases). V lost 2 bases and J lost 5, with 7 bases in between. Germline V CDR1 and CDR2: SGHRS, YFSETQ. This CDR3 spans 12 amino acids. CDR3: CASSLDRYGYTF. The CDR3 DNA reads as TGCGCCAGCAGCTTAGACAGATATGGCTACACCTTC. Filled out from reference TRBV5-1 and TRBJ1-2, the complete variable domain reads KAGVTQTPRYLIKTRGQQVTLSCSPISGHRSVSWYQQTPGQGLQFLFEYFSETQRNKGNFPGRFSGRQFSNSRSEMNVSTLELGDSALYLCASSLDRYGYTFGSGTRLTVV.

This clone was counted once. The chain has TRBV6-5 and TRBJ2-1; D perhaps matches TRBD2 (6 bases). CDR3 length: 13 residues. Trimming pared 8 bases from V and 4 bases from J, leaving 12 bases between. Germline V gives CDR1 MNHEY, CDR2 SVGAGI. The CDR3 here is CASSGGMYNEQFF. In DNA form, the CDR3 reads TGTGCCAGCTCAGGAGGGATGTACAATGAGCAGTTCTTC.

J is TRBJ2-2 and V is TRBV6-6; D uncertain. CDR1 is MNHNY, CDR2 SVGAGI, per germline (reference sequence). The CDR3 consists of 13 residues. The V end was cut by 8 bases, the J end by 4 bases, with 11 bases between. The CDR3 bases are TGTGCCAGCGTGTACATAACCACCGGGGAGCTGTTTTTT. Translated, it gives CASVYITTGELFF.

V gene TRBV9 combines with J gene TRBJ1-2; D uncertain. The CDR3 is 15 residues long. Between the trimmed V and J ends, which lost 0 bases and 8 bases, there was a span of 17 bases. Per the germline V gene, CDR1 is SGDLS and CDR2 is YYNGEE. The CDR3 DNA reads TGTGCCAGCAGCGTAGATCCCCAAGGAGTAGGAGGCTACACCTTC. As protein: CASSVDPQGVGGYTF.

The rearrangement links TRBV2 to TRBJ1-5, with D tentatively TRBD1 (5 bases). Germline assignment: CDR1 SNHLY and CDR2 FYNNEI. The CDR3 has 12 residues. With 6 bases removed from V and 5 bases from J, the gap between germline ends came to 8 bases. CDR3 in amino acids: CASSLGDQPQHF. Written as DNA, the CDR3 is TGTGCCAGCAGCCTGGGGGATCAGCCCCAGCATTTT.

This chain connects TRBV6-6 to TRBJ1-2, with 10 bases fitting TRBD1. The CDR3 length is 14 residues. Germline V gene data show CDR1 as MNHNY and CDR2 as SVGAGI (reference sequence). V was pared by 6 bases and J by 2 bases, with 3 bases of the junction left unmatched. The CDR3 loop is CASRRGQGNYGYTF. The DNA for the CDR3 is TGTGCCAGCAGAAGGGGACAGGGGAACTATGGCTACACCTTC.

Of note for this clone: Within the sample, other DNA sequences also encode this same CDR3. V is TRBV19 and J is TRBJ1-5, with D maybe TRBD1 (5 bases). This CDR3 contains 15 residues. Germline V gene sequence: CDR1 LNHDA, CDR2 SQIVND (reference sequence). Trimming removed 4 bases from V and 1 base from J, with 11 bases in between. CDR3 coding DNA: TGTGCCAGTAGTACCGGGACTGTGAGCAATCAGCCCCAGCATTTT. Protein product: CASSTGTVSNQPQHF.

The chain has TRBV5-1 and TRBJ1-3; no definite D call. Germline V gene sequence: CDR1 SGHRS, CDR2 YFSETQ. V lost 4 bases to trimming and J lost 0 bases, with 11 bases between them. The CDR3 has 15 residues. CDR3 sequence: CASSREPSSGNTIYF. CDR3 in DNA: TGCGCCAGCAGCCGGGAACCCTCCTCTGGAAACACCATATATTTT.

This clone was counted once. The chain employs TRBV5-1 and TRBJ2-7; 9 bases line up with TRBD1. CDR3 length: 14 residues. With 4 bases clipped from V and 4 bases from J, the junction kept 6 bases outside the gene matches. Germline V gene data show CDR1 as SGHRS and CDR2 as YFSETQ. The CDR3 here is CASSRTGTGYEQYF. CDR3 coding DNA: TGCGCCAGCAGCAGAACCGGGACAGGGTACGAGCAGTACTTC.

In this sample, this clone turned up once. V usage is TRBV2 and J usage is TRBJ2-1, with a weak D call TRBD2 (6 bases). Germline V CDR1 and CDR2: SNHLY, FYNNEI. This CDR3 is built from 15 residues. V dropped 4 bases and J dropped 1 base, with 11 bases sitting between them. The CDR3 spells CASSGVLASYNEQFF. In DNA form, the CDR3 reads TGTGCCAGCAGTGGGGTACTAGCTTCCTACAATGAGCAGTTCTTC.

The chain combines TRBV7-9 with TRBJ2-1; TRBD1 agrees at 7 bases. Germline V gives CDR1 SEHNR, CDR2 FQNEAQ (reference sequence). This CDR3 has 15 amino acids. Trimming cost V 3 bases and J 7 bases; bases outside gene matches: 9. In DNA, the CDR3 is TGTGCCAGCAGCTTGGGTGACAGGGAACTTAATGAGCAGTTCTTC. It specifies CASSLGDRELNEQFF.

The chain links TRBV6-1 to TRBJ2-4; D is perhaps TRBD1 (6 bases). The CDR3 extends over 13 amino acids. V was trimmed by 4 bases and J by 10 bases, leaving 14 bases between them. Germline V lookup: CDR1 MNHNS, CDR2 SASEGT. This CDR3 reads CASSVGQGSIQYF. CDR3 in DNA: TGTGCCAGCAGTGTAGGGCAGGGGAGTATTCAGTACTTC.

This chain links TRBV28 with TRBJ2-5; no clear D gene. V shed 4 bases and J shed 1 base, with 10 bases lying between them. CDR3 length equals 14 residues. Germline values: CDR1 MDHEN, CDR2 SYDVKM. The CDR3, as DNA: TGTGCCAGCAGTTATAAGGGATTCCAAGAGACCCAGTACTTC. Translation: CASSYKGFQETQYF.

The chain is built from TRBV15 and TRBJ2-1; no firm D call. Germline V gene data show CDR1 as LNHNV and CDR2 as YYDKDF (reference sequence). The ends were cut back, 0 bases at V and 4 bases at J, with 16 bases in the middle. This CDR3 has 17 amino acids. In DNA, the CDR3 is TGTGCCACCAGCAGAGATGGGTGGTCCTCGGTATACAATGAGCAGTTCTTC. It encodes CATSRDGWSSVYNEQFF.

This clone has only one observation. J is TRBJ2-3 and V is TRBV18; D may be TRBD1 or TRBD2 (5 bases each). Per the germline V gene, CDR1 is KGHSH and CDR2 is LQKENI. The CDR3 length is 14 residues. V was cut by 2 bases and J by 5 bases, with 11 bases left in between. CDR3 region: CASSPVPGGDTQYF. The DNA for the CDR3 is TGTGCCAGCTCACCAGTACCTGGGGGAGATACGCAGTATTTT.

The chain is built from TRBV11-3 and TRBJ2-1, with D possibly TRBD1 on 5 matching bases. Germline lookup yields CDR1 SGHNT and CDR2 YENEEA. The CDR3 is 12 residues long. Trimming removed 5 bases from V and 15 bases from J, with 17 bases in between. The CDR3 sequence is CASSMDKGQPFF. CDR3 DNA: TGTGCCAGCAGCATGGACAAAGGCCAGCCGTTCTTC.

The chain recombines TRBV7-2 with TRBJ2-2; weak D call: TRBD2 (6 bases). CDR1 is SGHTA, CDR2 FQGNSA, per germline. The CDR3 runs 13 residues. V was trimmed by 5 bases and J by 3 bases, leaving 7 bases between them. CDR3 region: CASSRDYTGELFF. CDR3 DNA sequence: TGTGCCAGCAGCCGGGACTACACCGGGGAGCTGTTTTTT.

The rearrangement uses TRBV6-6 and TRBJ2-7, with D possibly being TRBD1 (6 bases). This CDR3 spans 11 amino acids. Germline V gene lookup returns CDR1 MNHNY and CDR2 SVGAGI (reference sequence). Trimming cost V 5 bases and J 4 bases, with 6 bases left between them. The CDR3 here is CASSGQYEQYF. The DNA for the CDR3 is TGTGCCAGCAGTGGACAGTACGAGCAGTACTTC.

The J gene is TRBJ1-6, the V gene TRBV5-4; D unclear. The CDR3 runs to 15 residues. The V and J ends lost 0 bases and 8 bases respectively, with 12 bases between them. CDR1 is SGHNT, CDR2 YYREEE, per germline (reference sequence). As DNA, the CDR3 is TGTGCCAGCAGCTTGGTCACAACAAGCGATTCACCCCTCCACTTT. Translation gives CASSLVTTSDSPLHF.